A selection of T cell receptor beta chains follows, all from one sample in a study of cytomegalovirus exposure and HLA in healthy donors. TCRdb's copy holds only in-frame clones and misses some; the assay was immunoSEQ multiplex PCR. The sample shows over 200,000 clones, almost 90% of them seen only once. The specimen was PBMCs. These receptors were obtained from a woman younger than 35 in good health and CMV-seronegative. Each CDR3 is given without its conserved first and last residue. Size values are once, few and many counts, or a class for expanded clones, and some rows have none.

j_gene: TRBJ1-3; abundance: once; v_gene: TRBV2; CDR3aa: ASSEDSFSGNTIY
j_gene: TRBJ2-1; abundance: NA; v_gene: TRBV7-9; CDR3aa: ASSLLAAYNEQF
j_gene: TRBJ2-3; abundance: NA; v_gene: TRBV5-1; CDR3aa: ASSWTSGGASDTQY
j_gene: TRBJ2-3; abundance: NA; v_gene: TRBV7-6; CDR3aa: ASSLVAGGQDTQY
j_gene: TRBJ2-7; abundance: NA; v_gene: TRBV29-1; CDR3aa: SVEATGGSYEQY
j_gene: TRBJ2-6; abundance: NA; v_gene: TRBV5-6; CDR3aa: ASSLGSTARSGANVLT
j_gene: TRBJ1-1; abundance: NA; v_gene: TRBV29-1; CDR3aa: SVVGRGMNTEAF
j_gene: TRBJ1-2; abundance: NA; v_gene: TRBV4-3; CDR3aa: ASSQDPAGAGYT
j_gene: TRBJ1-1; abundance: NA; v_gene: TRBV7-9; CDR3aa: ASSPDRGNTEAF
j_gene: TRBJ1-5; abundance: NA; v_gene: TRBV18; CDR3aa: ASSPTDSNQPQH
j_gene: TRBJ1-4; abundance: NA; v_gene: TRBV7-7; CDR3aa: ASSRGTGTNEKLF
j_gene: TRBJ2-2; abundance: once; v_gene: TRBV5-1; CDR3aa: ASSVQEVGELF
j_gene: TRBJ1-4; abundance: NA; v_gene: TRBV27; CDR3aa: ASSSTGGKEKLF
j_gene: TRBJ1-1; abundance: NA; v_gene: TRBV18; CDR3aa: ASSPGQGLDTEAF
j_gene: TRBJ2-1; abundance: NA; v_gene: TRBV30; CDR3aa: ALGWTSDNEQF
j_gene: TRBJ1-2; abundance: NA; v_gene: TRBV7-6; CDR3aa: ASSLDRGVYGYT
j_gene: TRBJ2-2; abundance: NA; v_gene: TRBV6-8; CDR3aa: ANTRPSGITNTGELF
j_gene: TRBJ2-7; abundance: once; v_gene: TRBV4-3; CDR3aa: ASSQDRGTRRYEQY
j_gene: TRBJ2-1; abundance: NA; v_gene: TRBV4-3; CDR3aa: ASALQGSSYNEQF
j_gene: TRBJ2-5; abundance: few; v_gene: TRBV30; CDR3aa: AWSVPRDQETQY
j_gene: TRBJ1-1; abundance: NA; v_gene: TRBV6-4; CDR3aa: ASSDSAGVGGTEAF
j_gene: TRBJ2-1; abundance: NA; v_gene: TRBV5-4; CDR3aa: ASSLADSPASYNEQF